These 21 T cell receptor beta chains came from one sample sequenced in a study of OX40 agonist ivuxolimab in advanced cancers. Data came from immunoSEQ multiplex PCR; TCRdb stores just in-frame clones and leaves some out. Among 65,000 to 95,000 clones listed, around 87% were seen once. Source: CD4+ or CD8+ T cells sorted from blood, taken in a trial of the OX40 agonist ivuxolimab. The receptors here all came from an adult with an advanced solid tumor such as melanoma, head and neck, liver or kidney cancer.

This sequence joins TRBV5-5 and TRBJ1-1; 7 nucleotides agree with TRBD1. This CDR3 has 15 residues. V shed 4 bases, J shed 6 bases, and the junction held 12 bases outside the gene matches. Germline V CDR1 and CDR2: SGHKS, YYEKEE (reference sequence). CDR3 DNA sequence: TGTGCCAGCAGCCACCCACAGGGGCCCGCGGCTGAAGCTTTCTTT. Protein product: CASSHPQGPAAEAFF.

The V call is TRBV5-1, the J call TRBJ2-1; TRBD1 or TRBD2 may be the D gene (5 bases each). V was pared by 3 bases and J by 0 bases, with 19 bases between. Germline lookup yields CDR1 SGHRS and CDR2 YFSETQ. This CDR3 comprises 18 residues. CDR3 region: CASSSQGARVSSYNEQFF. The DNA of the CDR3 is TGCGCCAGCAGCTCCCAGGGAGCGAGGGTTAGCTCCTACAATGAGCAGTTCTTC.

The chain is built from TRBV21-1 and TRBJ2-7. TRBV21-1 is classified as a pseudogene. The CDR3 length is 14 residues. The chain's CDR3 is CASSYRDGSYEQYF. The CDR3 DNA is TGTGCCAGCAGCTACCGGGACGGCTCCTACGAGCAGTACTTC.

The chain joins TRBV20-1 to TRBJ2-1; possible D gene TRBD1, 6 bases. Germline V lookup: CDR1 DFQATT, CDR2 SNEGSKA (reference sequence). The CDR3 contains 11 residues. V dropped 5 bases and J dropped 12 bases, with 14 bases sitting between them. CDR3 in DNA: TGCAGTGCTCTAACAGGGAAGGGGCAGTTCTTC. Translating gives CSALTGKGQFF.

The count of this clone is one. This chain joins TRBV5-6 and TRBJ1-4; 7 bases are a match to TRBD1. The CDR3 is made up of 17 amino acids. Germline CDR1 reads SGHDT; CDR2 reads YYEEEE. V was pared by 4 bases and J by 0 bases, with 9 bases of the junction left unmatched. CDR3 loop: CASSAALDRATNEKLFF. The CDR3 bases are TGTGCCAGCAGCGCGGCCCTAGACAGGGCAACTAATGAAAAACTGTTTTTT.

The J gene is TRBJ2-3, the V gene TRBV2, with 13 bases identical to TRBD2. Germline loops: CDR1 SNHLY, CDR2 FYNNEI. The V and J ends lost 6 bases and 4 bases, in that order; junction bases with no gene match: 4. The CDR3 runs 15 residues. The CDR3 region is CASSRLAGGADTQYF. The CDR3 nucleotides are TGTGCCAGCAGCCGACTAGCGGGGGGAGCAGATACGCAGTATTTT. The full variable domain, in which reference TRBV2 and TRBJ2-3 provide the parts outside the CDR3, is EPEVTQTPSHQVTQMGQEVILRCVPISNHLYFYWYRQILGQKVEFLVSFYNNEISEKSEIFDDQFSVERPDGSNFTLKIRSTKLEDSAMYFCASSRLAGGADTQYFGPGTRLTVL.

V usage is TRBV5-4 and J usage is TRBJ2-5; D possibly uses TRBD1 or TRBD2 (5 bases each). Trimming left V 3 bases short and J 5 bases short, with 17 bases between. This CDR3 is built from 15 residues. CDR1 and CDR2 from the germline V gene are SGHNT and YYREEE (reference sequence). CDR3 nucleotide sequence: TGTGCCAGCAGCTCCTACCGGGACCTTGGGGAGACCCAGTACTTC. Residues: CASSSYRDLGETQYF.

V and J are TRBV14 and TRBJ2-2; tentatively, D is TRBD2 (6 bases). The V end was cut by 1 base, the J end by 5 bases, with 14 bases between. The CDR3 spans 16 residues. CDR1 is SGHDN, CDR2 FVKESK, per germline. The CDR3 nucleotides are TGTGCCAGCAGCCAAGTTCTTGGACTAAGAACCGGGGAGCTGTTTTTT. Translation: CASSQVLGLRTGELFF.

The chain couples TRBV27 to TRBJ1-2; unclear D gene. Trimming removed 0 bases at V and 3 bases at J, with 5 bases between. The CDR3 loop spans 13 amino acids. Germline lookup yields CDR1 MNHEY and CDR2 SMNVEV (reference sequence). CDR3 sequence: CASSLSQDYGYTF. For the CDR3, the DNA is TGTGCCAGCAGTTTATCGCAGGACTATGGCTACACCTTC.

The chain links TRBV5-1 to TRBJ1-2; D not certain. Germline lookup yields CDR1 SGHRS and CDR2 YFSETQ. V was cut by 3 bases and J by 8 bases, with 8 bases left in between. CDR3 length equals 11 residues. The CDR3 protein is CASSYPGGYTF. The CDR3 DNA follows: TGCGCCAGCAGCTACCCTGGGGGCTACACCTTC. The complete variable domain, with remaining parts taken from reference TRBV5-1 and TRBJ1-2, reads KAGVTQTPRYLIKTRGQQVTLSCSPISGHRSVSWYQQTPGQGLQFLFEYFSETQRNKGNFPGRFSGRQFSNSRSEMNVSTLELGDSALYLCASSYPGGYTFGSGTRLTVV.

The CDR3 DNA reads as TGCGCCAGCAGCTTAGGGCGGACGCCGTTATATTCACCCCTCCACTTT. Protein sequence: CASSLGRTPLYSPLHF. V usage is TRBV5-1 and J usage is TRBJ1-6; D unclear. V was shortened by 2 bases and J by 8 bases, with 17 bases between the two germline ends. The length of the CDR3 is 16 residues. Germline CDR1 and CDR2: SGHRS and YFSETQ.

The J gene is TRBJ2-1, the V gene TRBV7-9; the D call may be TRBD1 or TRBD2 (6 bases each). This CDR3 is 15 amino acids long. The germline CDR1 and CDR2 sequences are SEHNR and FQNEAQ (reference sequence). V shed 1 base and J shed 7 bases, with 14 bases lying between them. The CDR3 DNA is TGTGCCAGCAGCTTAGGGGGGCCTGCGGGGAATGAGCAGTTCTTC. This sequence encodes CASSLGGPAGNEQFF.

The genes are TRBV7-7 and TRBJ2-1; 10 nucleotides line up with TRBD1. In germline, CDR1 is SSHAT, CDR2 FNYEAQ (reference sequence). V shed 4 bases, J shed 10 bases, and the junction held 4 bases outside the gene matches. CDR3 size: 13 residues. The CDR3 is CASSSDRGTEQFF. The CDR3 bases are TGTGCCAGCAGCTCGGACAGGGGGACGGAGCAGTTCTTC.

The chain joins TRBV23-1 to TRBJ2-3; D uncertain. TRBV23-1 is an ORF; its function is uncertain. The CDR3 is 15 amino acids. V dropped 1 base and J dropped 4 bases, with 12 bases sitting between them. The CDR3 sequence: CASSQWEHPPDTQYF. The CDR3, as DNA: TGCGCCAGCAGTCAATGGGAACACCCGCCAGATACGCAGTATTTT.

This clone has a single count. The chain has TRBV30 and TRBJ1-6; no firm D call. Germline assignment: CDR1 GTSNPN and CDR2 SVGIG (reference sequence). The V and J ends lost 6 bases and 6 bases respectively, with 9 bases between them. CDR3 length: 12 residues. Here the CDR3 DNA reads TGTGCCTGCCGTCCTTTTAATTCACCCCTCCACTTT. Protein: CACRPFNSPLHF.

This clone was observed a few times. This chain links TRBV7-3 with TRBJ2-6, with 7 bases identical to TRBD1. The length of the CDR3 is 15 residues. J gave up 4 bases and V 5 bases, and 5 bases lay outside the gene matches. Looked up from germline, CDR1 is SGHTA and CDR2 is FQGTGA. The CDR3 nucleotides read TGTGCCAGCAGCCGAGGGGGCTCCGGGGCCAACGTCCTGACTTTC. Its protein product is CASSRGGSGANVLTF. The entire variable domain, with the rest obtained from reference TRBV7-3 and TRBJ2-6, is as follows: GAGVSQTPSNKVTEKGKYVELRCDPISGHTALYWYRQSLGQGPEFLIYFQGTGAADDSGLPNDRFFAVRPEGSVSTLKIQRTERGDSAVYLCASSRGGSGANVLTFGAGSRLTVL.

The rearrangement links TRBV6-1 to TRBJ2-7; 11 bases match TRBD2. Germline V gene data show CDR1 as MNHNS and CDR2 as SASEGT. The J segment lost 1 base and the V segment lost 4 bases, leaving 9 bases of the junction unmatched. This CDR3 spans 17 amino acids. In DNA form, the CDR3 reads TGTGCCAGCAGTGGGAACGGACTAGCGGGTTTGTCCTACGAGCAGTACTTC. Its translation is CASSGNGLAGLSYEQYF.

V usage is TRBV5-4 and J usage is TRBJ2-7, with D perhaps TRBD2 (6 bases). Trimming removed 4 bases at V and 2 bases at J, with 13 bases between. CDR1 is SGHNT, CDR2 YYREEE, per germline (reference sequence). This CDR3 is 14 amino acids long. The CDR3 coding sequence is TGTGCCAGCAGCCCCGGGACTGTGACCTACGAGCAGTACTTC. Translating gives CASSPGTVTYEQYF.

This chain uses TRBV2 with TRBJ1-5; no reliable D call. The CDR3 sequence is 13 residues long. Germline V gene data show CDR1 as SNHLY and CDR2 as FYNNEI. Between the trimmed V and J ends, which lost 7 bases and 0 bases, there was a span of 7 bases. Written as DNA, the CDR3 is TGTGCCAGCATGGGAGATAGCAATCAGCCCCAGCATTTT. It yields the protein CASMGDSNQPQHF.

The chain combines TRBV19 with TRBJ1-2; perhaps TRBD1 as D (5 bases). This CDR3 has 14 amino acids. Trimming left V 5 bases short and J 0 bases short, with 10 bases between. CDR1 LNHDA and CDR2 SQIVND come from the germline V gene (reference sequence). The CDR3 DNA sequence: TGTGCCAGTAGTCTTGGGGACTCTAACTATGGCTACACCTTC. Protein: CASSLGDSNYGYTF.

This clone was counted a single time. The chain joins TRBV5-1 to TRBJ2-3; perhaps D is TRBD1 or TRBD2 (5 bases each). The V end lost 4 bases, the J end lost 0 bases, and 6 bases lay between the germline ends. The CDR3 runs to 13 residues. CDR1 and CDR2 from the germline V gene are SGHRS and YFSETQ. DNA of the CDR3: TGCGCCAGCAGCGGGGGTAGCACAGATACGCAGTATTTT. It is translated as CASSGGSTDTQYF.